The 5 T cell receptor beta chains in this list originate from one sample, sequenced in a study of T cell responses to AZD1222 COVID-19 vaccine. Produced via immunoSEQ multiplex PCR; TCRdb's table is partial and in-frame only. The table shows roughly 100,000 clones, with approximately 88% occurring only once. Sequenced material: peripheral blood, taken on day 0 of AZD1222 vaccination. Receptors were obtained from an adult in good health.

The V call is TRBV29-1, the J call TRBJ2-7; D not resolved. V lost 4 bases and J lost 6, with 10 bases in between. Germline V gives CDR1 SQVTM, CDR2 ANQGSEA. The CDR3 has 11 amino acids. The CDR3 coding sequence is TGCAGCGTTGCGAGTTGGCCCGAGCAGTACTTC. This gives the protein CSVASWPEQYF.

The gene calls are TRBV6-5 and TRBJ2-3; 9 nucleotides line up with TRBD1. Unmatched junction bases numbered 7, after V lost 3 bases and J lost 6 bases. The CDR3 loop spans 15 amino acids. Germline values: CDR1 MNHEY, CDR2 SVGAGI. The CDR3 reads CASSYRGTGWDTQYF. The CDR3 nucleotides are TGTGCCAGCAGTTATCGAGGGACAGGGTGGGATACGCAGTATTTT.

This clone was seen a few times. The genes are TRBV25-1 and TRBJ1-4; D gene uncertain. Germline CDR1 MGHDK, CDR2 SYGVNS. This CDR3 has 12 amino acids. V was clipped by 7 bases and J by 10 bases, with 13 bases between them. The CDR3 spells CASMDPARKLFF. DNA of the CDR3: TGTGCCAGCATGGACCCAGCGAGAAAACTGTTTTTT.

The chain joins TRBV9 to TRBJ2-7, with 10 bases fitting TRBD2. J was trimmed by 9 bases and V by 0 bases; bases with no gene match: 12. Looked up from germline, CDR1 is SGDLS and CDR2 is YYNGEE. The CDR3 runs to 16 residues. DNA for the CDR3: TGTGCCAGCAGCGTAGACCCTAGCGGGAGTGGCAGTGTGCAGTACTTC. The encoded protein is CASSVDPSGSGSVQYF.

The rearrangement joins TRBV5-1 to TRBJ1-4; 7 positions match TRBD1. The CDR3 runs 15 residues. CDR1 and CDR2 from the germline V gene are SGHRS and YFSETQ. The V and J ends lost 3 bases and 5 bases, in that order; junction bases with no gene match: 7. This CDR3 reads CASSYSGQQNEKLFF. The CDR3 DNA is TGCGCCAGCAGCTACTCGGGACAGCAGAATGAAAAACTGTTTTTT.